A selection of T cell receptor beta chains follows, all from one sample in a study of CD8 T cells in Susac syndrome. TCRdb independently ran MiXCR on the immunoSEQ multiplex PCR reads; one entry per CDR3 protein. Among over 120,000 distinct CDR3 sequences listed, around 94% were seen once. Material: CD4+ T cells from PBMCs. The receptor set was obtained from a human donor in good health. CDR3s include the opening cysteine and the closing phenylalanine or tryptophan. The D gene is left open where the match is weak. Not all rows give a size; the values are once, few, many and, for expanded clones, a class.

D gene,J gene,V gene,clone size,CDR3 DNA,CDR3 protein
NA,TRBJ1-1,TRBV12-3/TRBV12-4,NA,TGTGCCAGCACCCTGGGGAGGGGGACTGAAGCTTTCTTT,CASTLGRGTEAFF
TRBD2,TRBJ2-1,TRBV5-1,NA,TGCGCCAGCAGCTTGGCCAGGGTCGAGGGAGGGGATGAGCAGTTCTTC,CASSLARVEGGDEQFF
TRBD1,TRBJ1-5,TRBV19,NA,TGTGCCAGTACCGTGACAGGGGGCGGACAGCCCCAGCATTTT,CASTVTGGGQPQHF
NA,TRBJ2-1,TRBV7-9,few,TGTGCCAGCAGCGCTACTAGCTACAATGAGCAGTTCTTC,CASSATSYNEQFF
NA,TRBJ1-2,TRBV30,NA,TGTGCCTGGGTTCAGGGAAGGGAAAATGGCTACACCTTC,CAWVQGRENGYTF
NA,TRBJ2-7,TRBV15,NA,TGTGCCACCAGCAGAGATCGGCTAGACAACGAGCAGTACTTC,CATSRDRLDNEQYF
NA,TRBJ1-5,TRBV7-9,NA,TGTGCCAGCAGCTCGGGCGGGGGCCTCAATCAGCCCCAGCATTTT,CASSSGGGLNQPQHF
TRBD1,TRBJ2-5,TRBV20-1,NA,TGCAGTATAAAGACAGGGGGGGGACAAGAGACCCAGTACTTC,CSIKTGGGQETQYF
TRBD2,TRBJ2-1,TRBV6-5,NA,TGTGCCAGCAGTTACCGGACTAGCGGGAGGGCCGGGGAGCAGTTCTTC,CASSYRTSGRAGEQFF
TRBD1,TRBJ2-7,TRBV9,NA,TGTGCCAGCAGCACGACAACCGGGACAGGCTACGAGCAGTACTTC,CASSTTTGTGYEQYF
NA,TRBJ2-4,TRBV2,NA,TGTGCCAGCACACCTCAGGGTCCCCAACCAAACATTCAGTACTTC,CASTPQGPQPNIQYF
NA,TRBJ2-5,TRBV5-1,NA,TGCGCCAGCAGCACGCAGGGACTTGGGGAGACCCAGTACTTC,CASSTQGLGETQYF
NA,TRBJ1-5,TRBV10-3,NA,TGTGCCATCAGGGAGGCAGAGCTTCAGCCCCAGCATTTT,CAIREAELQPQHF
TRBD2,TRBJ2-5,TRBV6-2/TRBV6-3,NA,TGTGCCAGCAGTTATGAAGCGGGACTAGCGGGACAGAAGACCCAGTACTTC,CASSYEAGLAGQKTQYF
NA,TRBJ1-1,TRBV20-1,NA,TGCAGTGCTACGGACCCTATGAACACTGAAGCTTTCTTT,CSATDPMNTEAFF
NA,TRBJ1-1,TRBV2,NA,TGTGCCAGCAGTGAGGGGGCCCGAGTGGCTTTCTTT,CASSEGARVAFF
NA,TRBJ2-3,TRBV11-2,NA,TGTGCCAGCACCTACGGTGGGACTACAGATACGCAGTATTTT,CASTYGGTTDTQYF
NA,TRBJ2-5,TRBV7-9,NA,TGTGCCAGCAGCCTCCTCGGGGAAACTCCGACCCAGTACTTC,CASSLLGETPTQYF
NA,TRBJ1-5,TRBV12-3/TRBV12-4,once,TGTGCCAGCGGCATACAGGTTTATCAGCCCCAGCATTTT,CASGIQVYQPQHF
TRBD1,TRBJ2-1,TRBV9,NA,TGTGCCAGCAGCGTAGACAGGGGGTCCTACAATGAGCAGTTCTTC,CASSVDRGSYNEQFF
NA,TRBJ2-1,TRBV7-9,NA,TGTGCCAGCAGCCCGCGGCTTCGGGCGGGCGCCCACTACAATGAGCAGCTCTTC,CASSPRLRAGAHYNEQLF
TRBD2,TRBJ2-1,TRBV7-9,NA,TGTGCCAGCAGCTTCGCTGTACTAGCGGGAGTGTTCATCTTC,CASSFAVLAGVFIF
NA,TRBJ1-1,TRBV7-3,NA,TGTGCCAGCAGCCTGCGGGGGGGCGCGGGCACTGAAGCTTTCTTT,CASSLRGGAGTEAFF
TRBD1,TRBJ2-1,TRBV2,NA,TGTGCCAGCAGAAATGACAGGGGGAATGAGCAGTTCTTC,CASRNDRGNEQFF
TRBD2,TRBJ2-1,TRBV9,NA,TGTGCCAGCAGCGTAGACAGGACTAGCGGGAGAGGGAATGAGCAGTTCTTC,CASSVDRTSGRGNEQFF
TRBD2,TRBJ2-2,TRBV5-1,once,TGCGCCAGCAGCTCGGGACTAGCGGGAGGGCGTCTCACCGGGGAGCTGTTTTTT,CASSSGLAGGRLTGELFF
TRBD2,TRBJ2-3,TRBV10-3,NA,TGTGCCATCAGTCCTTCAATCCCGGGACTAGCGGGAACCCTAACTTCCGATACGCAGTATTTT,CAISPSIPGLAGTLTSDTQYF
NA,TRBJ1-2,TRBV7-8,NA,TGTGCCAGCAGCATCTCAGGGGAAGACGGCTACACCTTC,CASSISGEDGYTF
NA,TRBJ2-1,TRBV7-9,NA,TGTGCCAGCAGCGCCCGACAGGGAGGTTTGGGTGAGCAGTTCTTC,CASSARQGGLGEQFF
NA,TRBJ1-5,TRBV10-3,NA,TGTGCCATCAGTGAGGGGAAAGCGGGTCAGCCCCAGCATTTT,CAISEGKAGQPQHF
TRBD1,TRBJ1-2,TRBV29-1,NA,TGCAGCGTGGGGGGTACAGGGGGATACTATGGCTACACCTTC,CSVGGTGGYYGYTF
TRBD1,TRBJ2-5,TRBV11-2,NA,TGTGCCAGCAGCCACCTTCCGGGACAGTTCTGGGAGACCCAGTACTTC,CASSHLPGQFWETQYF
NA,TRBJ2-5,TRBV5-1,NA,TGCGCCAGCAGCTTGCTACGTCAAGAGACCCAGTACTTC,CASSLLRQETQYF
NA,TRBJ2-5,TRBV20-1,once,TGCAGTGCCCCCGCCGGGGAGACCCAGTACTTC,CSAPAGETQYF
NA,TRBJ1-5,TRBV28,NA,TGTGCCAGCAGTTTACTCAATCAGCCCCAGCATTTT,CASSLLNQPQHF